Listed below are T cell receptor beta chains from one sample, sequenced in a study of tumor-infiltrating lymphocytes in primary liver carcinoma. Using its own MiXCR run on the multiplex PCR reads, TCRdb lists one record per CDR3 protein. The sample holds 180,000 or so distinct CDR3 sequences, 60% seen once. The sequenced material came from peripheral blood. Receptors were obtained from a man between 35 and 55 years old with primary liver carcinoma and hepatitis B virus infection. The CDR3 runs from the conserved cysteine through the conserved F or W.

CDR3aa: CASSQDGGQGHGYTF
j_gene: TRBJ1-2
v_gene: TRBV4-2

CDR3aa: CASSYLDTSSYNEQFF
j_gene: TRBJ2-1
v_gene: TRBV6-6

CDR3aa: CATQLGPAGGRFF
j_gene: TRBJ2-1
v_gene: TRBV6-5

CDR3aa: CSVEDHPGSYEQYF
j_gene: TRBJ2-7
v_gene: TRBV29-1

CDR3aa: CACSLQQGMRTDTQYF
j_gene: TRBJ2-3
v_gene: TRBV11-2

CDR3aa: CSAQDNSPLHF
j_gene: TRBJ1-6
v_gene: TRBV20-1

CDR3aa: CASSERQVTDTQYF
j_gene: TRBJ2-3
v_gene: TRBV6-1

CDR3aa: CASSYAKRAQYF
j_gene: TRBJ2-5
v_gene: TRBV6-2/TRBV6-3

CDR3aa: CASSAGLAGKNIQYF
j_gene: TRBJ2-4
v_gene: TRBV6-1

CDR3aa: CASSEARDRTQETQYF
j_gene: TRBJ2-5
v_gene: TRBV6-1

CDR3aa: CSIAVQEATEALF
j_gene: TRBJ1-1
v_gene: TRBV29-1

CDR3aa: CASSLEREPYNEHFF
j_gene: TRBJ2-1
v_gene: TRBV11-2

CDR3aa: CASSVVLTGGFTDTQYF
j_gene: TRBJ2-3
v_gene: TRBV5-1

CDR3aa: CSIVAGSGSVGGQYF
j_gene: TRBJ2-7
v_gene: TRBV29-1

CDR3aa: CASSLDLNTEAFF
j_gene: TRBJ1-1
v_gene: TRBV7-8

CDR3aa: CASSYPPTSGSSYNEQVF
j_gene: TRBJ2-1
v_gene: TRBV6-6

CDR3aa: CASSLMAGALEQYF
j_gene: TRBJ2-7
v_gene: TRBV12-3/TRBV12-4

CDR3aa: CASRGGQGNTGELFF
j_gene: TRBJ2-2
v_gene: TRBV5-1

CDR3aa: CASSLQSSYEQYF
j_gene: TRBJ2-7
v_gene: TRBV7-9

CDR3aa: CAINATGRETQYF
j_gene: TRBJ2-5
v_gene: TRBV10-3

CDR3aa: CASSWGQEPQETQYF
j_gene: TRBJ2-5
v_gene: TRBV5-6

CDR3aa: CASSHDYVQYF
j_gene: TRBJ2-7
v_gene: TRBV11-2

CDR3aa: CASSRGEVISYNEQLF
j_gene: TRBJ2-1
v_gene: TRBV11-3

CDR3aa: CASSYGDPGLAITYEQYF
j_gene: TRBJ2-7
v_gene: TRBV6-5